The 30 T cell receptor beta chains listed next were all sequenced from one sample in a study of blood T cell repertoires in COVID-19. The repertoire was sequenced with immunoSEQ multiplex PCR; TCRdb's copy has only in-frame clones and lacks some. The sample carries 230,000 or so clones, approximately 82% recorded once. The sample taken for sequencing was peripheral blood. All receptors derive from a woman in her 40s who had recovered from COVID-19.

V and J are TRBV28 and TRBJ1-5; 7 bases fit TRBD1. Germline CDR1 reads MDHEN; CDR2 reads SYDVKM. This CDR3 is 14 amino acids long. Trimming removed 6 bases from V and 6 bases from J; junction bases left unmatched: 8. Here the CDR3 DNA reads TGTGCCAGCAGCTATGGGACAGTTGGTCAGCCCCAGCATTTT. Translation: CASSYGTVGQPQHF.

This rearrangement joins TRBV6-5 to TRBJ1-6; D is possibly TRBD1 (5 bases). Germline-derived CDR1 and CDR2 are MNHEY and SVGAGI. This CDR3 spans 16 amino acids. Trimming took off 2 bases at V and 5 bases at J, with 13 bases between the two ends. The CDR3: CASSYQLTVNNSPLHF. Here the CDR3 DNA reads TGTGCCAGCAGTTACCAGTTGACAGTGAATAATTCACCCCTCCACTTT.

The chain combines TRBV9 with TRBJ1-4; 8 nucleotides align to TRBD1. This CDR3 region has 16 residues. Germline values: CDR1 SGDLS, CDR2 YYNGEE. The V segment lost 2 bases and the J segment 0 bases; nucleotides outside the gene matches: 3. The CDR3: CASSVGQGATNEKLFF. CDR3 coding DNA: TGTGCCAGCAGCGTCGGACAGGGTGCAACTAATGAAAAACTGTTTTTT.

The chain joins TRBV6-5 to TRBJ1-5; tentative D call: TRBD1 (5 bases). The CDR3 is 15 residues long. CDR1 is MNHEY, CDR2 SVGAGI, per germline. Trimming stripped 4 bases from V and 4 bases from J, with 14 bases between. The CDR3 region is CASSWGLGANQPQHF. CDR3 sequence (DNA): TGTGCCAGCAGTTGGGGCCTGGGTGCGAATCAGCCCCAGCATTTT.

The chain uses TRBV5-1 and TRBJ2-2; the D gene is possibly TRBD1 (5 bases). This CDR3 region has 16 residues. V lost 7 bases and J 0 bases, leaving 16 bases between the germline ends. Per germline, CDR1 SGHRS and CDR2 YFSETQ. The CDR3 here is CASRFVRQSNTGELFF. DNA of the CDR3: TGCGCCAGCCGGTTTGTTCGACAGTCGAACACCGGGGAGCTGTTTTTT.

The chain couples TRBV6-5 to TRBJ2-3, with D maybe TRBD1 (6 bases). The CDR3 contains 14 residues. Looked up from germline, CDR1 is MNHEY and CDR2 is SVGAGI. V was shortened by 0 bases and J by 4 bases, with 8 bases between the two germline ends. The CDR3: CASSYSNRADTQYF. CDR3 in DNA: TGTGCCAGCAGTTACTCCAACAGGGCAGATACGCAGTATTTT.

The chain uses TRBV7-2 and TRBJ1-5; D is uncertain. Trimming stripped 1 base from V and 3 bases from J, with 7 bases between. The CDR3 has 14 residues. Germline CDR1 and CDR2: SGHTA and FQGNSA. The CDR3 DNA is TGTGCCAGCAGCTTAGACGGTATCAATCAGCCCCAGCATTTT. This gives the protein CASSLDGINQPQHF.

V gene TRBV28 combines with J gene TRBJ2-7; D not resolved. The germline V and J ends were trimmed by 4 bases and 2 bases, with 6 bases remaining between them. Germline CDR1 and CDR2: MDHEN and SYDVKM. This CDR3 region has 12 residues. For the CDR3, the DNA is TGTGCCAGCAGTTCCCCCACCTACGAGCAGTACTTC. This encodes CASSSPTYEQYF.

This clone has only a few counts. The rearrangement joins TRBV24-1 to TRBJ2-1, with 7 positions matching TRBD1. V dropped 2 bases and J dropped 0; count of bases not matched to a gene: 3. Germline CDR1 is KGHDR and CDR2 is SFDVKD. The CDR3 loop spans 16 amino acids. The CDR3 is CATSDSTGSSYNEQFF. CDR3 sequence (DNA): TGTGCCACCAGTGATTCGACAGGGAGCTCCTACAATGAGCAGTTCTTC.

The CDR3 region has the DNA TGTGCCAGCAGCTTATGGAGCGGGGCGGACAATGAGCAGTTCTTC. It yields the protein CASSLWSGADNEQFF. The rearrangement joins TRBV7-2 to TRBJ2-1, with 7 bases lining up with TRBD2. This CDR3 contains 15 residues. V lost 2 bases to trimming and J lost 5 bases; unmatched junction nucleotides: 6. CDR1 SGHTA and CDR2 FQGNSA come from the germline V gene.

The V gene is TRBV5-8, the J gene TRBJ1-3, with D possibly being TRBD1 (6 bases). The CDR3 contains 13 residues. The V end was cut by 3 bases, the J end by 7 bases, with 11 bases between. Germline-derived CDR1 and CDR2 are SGHTS and YDEGEE. Written as DNA, the CDR3 is TGTGCCAGCAGCTCACAGGGAATTAACACCATATATTTT. Protein: CASSSQGINTIYF.

This chain connects TRBV24-1 to TRBJ2-2, with 7 bases aligning to TRBD1. Losses at the gene ends were 9 bases for V and 5 bases for J; bases not matched to a gene: 8. Germline V gene data show CDR1 as KGHDR and CDR2 as SFDVKD. This CDR3 has 14 residues. The CDR3 spells CATGGTDPTGELFF. The CDR3 nucleotides read TGTGCCACCGGTGGGACAGACCCAACCGGGGAGCTGTTTTTT.

The rearrangement links TRBV2 to TRBJ1-2; D ambiguous. Germline lookup yields CDR1 SNHLY and CDR2 FYNNEI. The CDR3 has 14 amino acids. V dropped 2 bases and J dropped 4 bases, with 11 bases sitting between them. The CDR3 loop is CASSEFQAGYGYTF. CDR3 sequence (DNA): TGTGCCAGCAGTGAATTCCAGGCGGGCTATGGCTACACCTTC.

V gene TRBV4-3 combines with J gene TRBJ2-3, with TRBD2 matching 8 bases. Germline CDR1 is LGHNA and CDR2 is YSLEER. This CDR3 comprises 18 residues. J gave up 2 bases and V 4 bases, and 14 bases lay outside the gene matches. The CDR3 sequence is CASSLNPGGGSNTDTQYF. The CDR3 DNA is TGCGCCAGCAGCCTAAACCCCGGGGGGGGGTCTAACACAGATACGCAGTATTTT.

The V and J genes are TRBV7-9 and TRBJ2-5, with D perhaps TRBD1 (6 bases). V was pared by 4 bases and J by 3 bases, with 12 bases between. CDR3 length equals 14 residues. In germline, CDR1 is SEHNR, CDR2 FQNEAQ (reference sequence). The chain's CDR3 is CASSYLRTEETQYF. CDR3 DNA sequence: TGTGCCAGCAGCTATCTACGGACAGAAGAGACCCAGTACTTC.

In its sample, this clone was seen once. The chain combines TRBV12-3 or TRBV12-4 with TRBJ2-5; D ambiguous. The length of the CDR3 is 13 residues. Trimming took 5 bases from V and 4 from J, leaving 11 bases between them. The CDR3 DNA sequence: TGTGCCAGCAGTGGGCGTTCCGGAGAGACCCAGTACTTC. Protein product: CASSGRSGETQYF.

This sequence joins TRBV21-1 and TRBJ1-2; TRBD1, as called in the table, went unchecked against the DNA. TRBV21-1 corresponds to a pseudogene. CDR3 length equals 15 residues. This chain's CDR3 is CASNLRFRGDYGYTF. CDR3 nucleotide sequence: TGTGCCAGCAACCTTCGTTTCAGGGGTGACTATGGCTACACCTTC.

The chain couples TRBV10-2 to TRBJ2-7; tentatively, D is TRBD1 (6 bases). The length of the CDR3 is 14 residues. The V end lost 7 bases, the J end lost 1 base, and 14 bases lay between the germline ends. Germline CDR1 WSHSY, CDR2 SAAADI. The CDR3 loop is CASTKTGGSYEQYF. CDR3 nucleotide sequence: TGCGCCAGCACCAAGACAGGCGGGTCCTACGAGCAGTACTTC.

This clone was observed a handful of times. The gene calls are TRBV7-8 and TRBJ1-6, with D uncertain. The ends were cut back, 2 bases at V and 7 bases at J, with 6 bases in the middle. Germline CDR1 SGHVS, CDR2 FQNEAQ. CDR3 size: 13 residues. CDR3 coding DNA: TGTGCCAGCAGCTTATTCCGGAATTCACCCCTCCACTTT. The encoded protein is CASSLFRNSPLHF.

This clone was seen only once. The rearrangement links TRBV10-3 to TRBJ2-3, with TRBD2 as a possible D gene (6 bases). Germline V gives CDR1 ENHRY, CDR2 SYGVKD. V was cut by 4 bases and J by 10 bases, with 21 bases left in between. This CDR3 has 15 residues. The DNA of the CDR3 is TGTGCCATCAGTGCGGAGGGAGCCGCGGTTAGGGCGCAGTATTTT. It is translated as CAISAEGAAVRAQYF.

The V gene is TRBV7-2, the J gene TRBJ2-2; D gene ambiguous. The CDR3 is made up of 15 amino acids. Trimming took off 5 bases at V and 4 bases at J, with 14 bases between the two ends. Germline loops: CDR1 SGHTA, CDR2 FQGNSA. CDR3 nucleotides: TGTGCCAGCAGCAATCTCCGGGTTTTCACCGGGGAGCTGTTTTTT. Translating it yields CASSNLRVFTGELFF.

The rearrangement links TRBV6-2 or TRBV6-3 to TRBJ2-1; 8 bases are shared with TRBD2. CDR3 length: 15 residues. V was clipped by 6 bases and J by 6 bases; unmatched bases: 10. From germline, CDR1 is MNHEY and CDR2 SVGEGT. The CDR3 sequence: CASSYHTSGPNEQFF. The CDR3 nucleotides are TGTGCCAGCAGCTATCACACTAGCGGCCCCAATGAGCAGTTCTTC.

The CDR3 DNA sequence: TGTGCCTGGACCGGGACTAGCGGGGGGGCTGTGTTTTTT. This translates into CAWTGTSGGAVFF. V and J are TRBV30 and TRBJ2-2; TRBD2 matches 16 bases. V dropped 4 bases and J dropped 15; count of bases not matched to a gene: 5. The CDR3 sequence is 13 residues long. Germline loops: CDR1 GTSNPN, CDR2 SVGIG (reference sequence).

This rearrangement joins TRBV9 to TRBJ1-3; 8 bases are a match to TRBD1. CDR1 is SGDLS, CDR2 YYNGEE, per germline. The CDR3 totals 17 residues. After removal of 1 base from V and 2 bases from J, the junction contained 8 bases not matched to a gene. CDR3 nucleotides: TGTGCCAGCAGCGTAAACTCCGGGACAGGACCTGGAAACACCATATATTTT. Its protein is CASSVNSGTGPGNTIYF.

This chain joins TRBV4-2 and TRBJ2-7; 9 bases are shared with TRBD2. The CDR3 consists of 17 residues. The germline gives CDR1 LGHNA, CDR2 YNFKEQ. V was clipped by 0 bases and J by 2 bases; unmatched bases: 8. CDR3 sequence: CASSQDVVAGAPYEQYF. For the CDR3, the DNA is TGTGCCAGCAGCCAAGATGTGGTAGCGGGGGCCCCCTACGAGCAGTACTTC.

This chain connects TRBV28 to TRBJ2-1; 7 nucleotides match TRBD1. From germline, CDR1 is MDHEN and CDR2 SYDVKM. There are 16 residues in the CDR3. Trimming took 4 bases from V and 0 from J; bases not matched to a gene: 6. In DNA, the CDR3 is TGTGCCAGCAGTTCACCATGGGACAGCTCCTACAATGAGCAGTTCTTC. Protein: CASSSPWDSSYNEQFF.

The rearrangement joins TRBV3-1 (or the pseudogene TRBV3-2) to TRBJ1-3; tentative D call: TRBD1 (5 bases). The CDR3 totals 15 residues. Germline V gene data show CDR1 as LGHDT and CDR2 as YNNKEL (reference sequence). The V gene lost 0 bases and the J gene lost 4 bases, with 10 bases spanning the gap. As DNA, the CDR3 is TGTGCCAGCAGCCAAGATCTGACAGAGGGAAACACCATATATTTT. Translation gives CASSQDLTEGNTIYF.

V usage is TRBV3-1 (or the pseudogene TRBV3-2) and J usage is TRBJ2-1, with D possibly matching TRBD1 (7 bases). The V end was cut by 3 bases, the J end by 5 bases, with 11 bases between. The CDR3 covers 14 residues. The germline V gene encodes CDR1 LGHDT and CDR2 YNNKEL (reference sequence). The CDR3 bases are TGTGCCAGCAGCCAGCGGGACAGAGACAATGAGCAGTTCTTC. It codes for CASSQRDRDNEQFF.

The J gene is TRBJ1-2, the V gene TRBV6-5; D is ambiguous. Trimming cost V 5 bases and J 2 bases, with 9 bases left between them. This CDR3 region has 13 residues. Germline CDR1 is MNHEY and CDR2 is SVGAGI. The CDR3 here is CASSRTENYGYTF. The CDR3, as DNA: TGTGCCAGCAGTAGGACTGAAAACTATGGCTACACCTTC.

V usage is TRBV19 and J usage is TRBJ2-5; maybe TRBD1 (5 bases). The CDR3 is 15 amino acids. The ends were cut back, 5 bases at V and 1 base at J, with 14 bases in the middle. The V gene's germline CDR1 is LNHDA and CDR2 SQIVND (reference sequence). The CDR3 is CASSAGRQSQETQYF. The CDR3 DNA is TGTGCCAGTAGTGCCGGCCGACAGAGCCAAGAGACCCAGTACTTC.